The source of this TCR beta chain is a study of regulatory T cells in long-lasting Graves disease. Background on the study: Graves' patients (newly diagnosed) had been on antithyroid drugs under 3 months.

Trimming at V came to 0 bases and at J to 1 base, leaving 2 bases not matched to a gene. This CDR3 contains 15 residues. Germline CDR1 SGHRS, CDR2 YFSETQ. Time point: newly diagnosed GD, antithyroid drugs for less than 3 months. Following extraction of RNA from PBMCs, that RNA was used to make the TCR library. To make TCR beta libraries, researchers used iRepertoire HTBI primers and Arm-PCR of CDR3 regions. Each CDR3 protein is one row after TCRdb ran MiXCR on the multiplex PCR reads. This table holds hundreds of thousands of distinct CDR3 sequences, 9.5% to 15% found once. This clonotype was recorded a few times. These sequences were also reported in another study, on T cells in Graves' hyperthyroidism and ophthalmopathy. That paper states: The HTBI primer set drove a first-round RT-PCR of the TCR CDR3.

This sequence joins TRBV5-1 and TRBJ1-1, with 8 positions matching TRBD1. The sample consisted of peripheral blood mononuclear cells (PBMCs), taken at new diagnosis, from a patient treated with antithyroid drugs. The source is a woman aged 25 to 45 with Graves disease. CDR3 sequence (DNA): TGCGCCAGCAGCTTGGACAGGGGGTGGAACACTGAAGCTTTCTTT. Translated, it gives CASSLDRGWNTEAFF.